This T cell receptor beta chain originates from a study of T cell repertoires in cytomegalovirus infection. Study background: Based on public TCR beta signatures, there were indications of CMV infection and of a matching HLA type.

This CDR3 comprises 16 residues. V was shortened by 0 bases and J by 0 bases, with 9 bases between the two germline ends. Germline lookup yields CDR1 DFQATT and CDR2 SNEGSKA (reference sequence). A word on this clonotype: Its matching antigen is unknown.

Study results and limitations: Carriers of CMV and the relevant HLA type were discriminated by public TCR beta frequency. HLA-C-restricted, CMV-specific TCR beta clonotypes were dominant ex vivo.

In TCRdb, the reads were re-called with MiXCR into one record per CDR3 protein. The sample comprises about 400,000 distinct CDR3 sequences, roughly 18% of which are singletons, and 7.5% to 9.5% rests with the top ten. This clonotype was sampled from a human donor in good health (CMV status not recorded). Some clones in this sample may be carry-over from other donors' samples. The chain has TRBV20-1 and TRBJ1-6; D is perhaps TRBD1 (5 bases). Sequencing input: PBMCs. The CDR3 is CSARDWGSSYNSPLHF. The CDR3, as DNA: TGCAGTGCTAGAGATTGGGGGAGCTCCTATAATTCACCCCTCCACTTT.